This T cell receptor beta chain was captured by sequencing in a study of vaccination and CD4 T cells after COVID-19. Across the whole study: Those taking part got two shots of either the BNT162b2 or the mRNA-1273 vaccine. Cellular stimulation was performed using overlapping spike peptides derived from SARS-CoV-2, HCoV-NL63, HCoV-OC43 and HCoV-229E.

Sample treatment: roughly 11-day PBMC culture with coronavirus spike peptide pools or control peptides (ViraFEST assay). Half the medium was exchanged for fresh IL-2 medium on days 3 and 7. Sequencing of DNA taken from cultured CD4+ T cells relied on the Oncomine TCR Beta short-read assay. TCRdb independently ran MiXCR on the PCR reads; one entry per CDR3 protein. The table lists more than 13,000 distinct CDR3 sequences, around 80% of them singletons. The CDR3 runs to 14 residues. Germline-derived CDR1 and CDR2 are SGHTA and FQGNSA. V lost 4 bases, J lost 2 bases, and 4 bases stayed unmatched. In its sample, this clonotype ranks as medium-sized. Its antigen is not identified. Regarding the study as a whole: Convalescent patients' median share of reactive clones seen only post-vaccination was approximately 90%.

This chain connects TRBV7-2 to TRBJ1-2; 7 bases line up with TRBD1. The origin of this receptor is a human donor who had recovered from COVID-19. The specimen sequenced was CD4+ T cells from blood, cultured in vitro. DNA of the CDR3: TGTGCCAGCAGCTCCCAACAGGGGAACTATGGCTACACCTTC. The encoded protein is CASSSQQGNYGYTF.